Described below is a single T cell receptor beta chain sequence and its context. Its antigen target is currently unknown. A read error is possible here, since a much larger clone lies one base away. The germline V gene sets CDR1 to SGHAT and CDR2 to FQNNGV. For this chain, trimming is 9 bases at the V end and 8 bases at the J end, and the number of junction bases without a gene match is 12. The CDR3, cysteine through phenylalanine, is 13 amino acids long. The kept DNA is CDR3 alone, 39 bases in frame from the first base. This sample was included in a study of tumor-infiltrating lymphocytes in primary liver carcinoma (dated by TCRdb to between 2016 and 2019). In the study overall: The five patients, three men and two women aged 30 to 69 years, had hepatocellular carcinoma (four) or combined HCC and intrahepatic cholangiocarcinoma (one). Each sample produced about 3.65 to 7.13 million productive TCRbeta reads, and read depth showed no significant difference between tissue types. To link TCRbeta repertoire diversity with the local molecular phenotype, the approximately 25 tumor region samples were profiled using Agilent mRNA microarrays. Repertoires from technical replicates were highly reproducible, with mean shared-clone rates around 0.87 and correlation coefficients above 0.95. TCRbeta repertoire sequencing, expression microarrays and whole-exome sequencing were combined in the study across five regions of each liver tumor, with adjacent normal tissue and blood also included. The five patients had tumors of stage T1-T3 N0M0, with maximum diameters ranging from 4.2 to 10 cm. A total of approximately 35 specimens from 5 patients, comprising about 25 tumor regions, 5 adjacent noncancerous liver tissues and 5 peripheral blood samples, were covered by TCRbeta repertoire sequencing.

General findings and caveats noted by the study authors: Compared with blood, tumors had a significantly larger share of the repertoire taken up by the top 250 clones (p = 0.039). Repertoire overlap was higher between tumor regions (mean approximately 36%) than tumor-adjacent (around 17%) or tumor-blood (roughly 14%) pairs, consistent with antigen-driven expansion. Bulk unsorted samples precluded comparing CD4+ and CD8+ T cell repertoires. With just four or five patients in the study, the authors point out that the findings should be validated in a larger study. Only the TCR beta chain was sequenced, which likely underestimates true repertoire diversity because unpaired alpha chains were not captured. Only about 7.5-25% of top clones were present in all five regions of a tumor, suggesting spatial heterogeneity of tumor-infiltrating T cells.

Without any cell sorting, total RNA and DNA were extracted together from roughly 20-30 mg of bulk tissue using the AllPrep DNA/RNA mini kit. Between November 2015 and early 2016, several patients in China with histopathologically diagnosed primary liver carcinoma had their tumors surgically resected. At the time of sampling, the patients had chronic HBV infection and had not received any treatment. Each tumor was sampled at five spatially separated regions: the superior, inferior, left-lateral and right-lateral poles and the tumor centre. More than 85% viable tumor cells were found by histology in every tumor sample. Fresh tumor and adjacent tissue pieces were bisected, with one half stored in RNAlater at -80 degrees C and the other half sent for histology. Starting from about 500 ng total RNA, TCRbeta-specific cDNA was produced by reverse transcription with a constant-region primer and ProtoScript II reverse transcriptase. Construction of the TCRbeta libraries relied on three nested rounds of multiplex PCR, following a slightly modified ARM-PCR procedure. Each of the first two PCR rounds ran for around 11 cycles using multiplex TRBV1-TRBV30 forward primers together with a Cbeta reverse primer. Sample barcodes and Illumina adapters were attached in a final 25-cycle PCR using Deep VentR polymerase. Before sequencing, amplicons of 200-500 bp were purified from gel using a QIAquick gel extraction kit. The TCRbeta amplicons were sequenced with 250-bp paired-end reads on an Illumina HiSeq 2500. Concerning the study's data processing: To recover full CDR3 sequences, reads were quality-trimmed using Trimmomatic v0.33 and paired reads were then merged using FLASH v1.2.11. V, D and J germline segments were assigned to the rearranged TCRbeta sequences using MiGEC v1.2.1b. Clonotype statistics and Shannon-Wiener diversity indices were computed with VDJtools v1.0.0. Except for diversity analysis, only each sample's 250 most abundant clonotypes were used in subsequent analyses to reduce sampling bias. TCRdb's own reprocessing of the public reads used fastp at Q25 and MiXCR and kept productive beta chains. One record per CDR3 amino acid sequence lists the most common genes and DNA. The V and J calls reflect TCRdb's pipeline rather than the authors' work. The sample profile shows some 25,000 distinct CDR3 sequences; about 73% of them were found once. The ten largest clones take up about 47% of the sample.

Sequenced: liver tumor tissue from sampling region 3. Read against the paper, the sample's cell subset or site label means: tumor region T3, left-lateral pole. Rearrangement joined TRBV11-2 to TRBJ1-2, and 7 junction bases match TRBD1. The clonotype was recovered from a man aged 35 to 55 with primary liver carcinoma and hepatitis B virus infection. Here the CDR3 is given as CARIQGGGGGYTF. The nucleotide sequence reads as follows: TGTGCCAGGATTCAGGGGGGGGGTGGAGGCTACACCTTC.